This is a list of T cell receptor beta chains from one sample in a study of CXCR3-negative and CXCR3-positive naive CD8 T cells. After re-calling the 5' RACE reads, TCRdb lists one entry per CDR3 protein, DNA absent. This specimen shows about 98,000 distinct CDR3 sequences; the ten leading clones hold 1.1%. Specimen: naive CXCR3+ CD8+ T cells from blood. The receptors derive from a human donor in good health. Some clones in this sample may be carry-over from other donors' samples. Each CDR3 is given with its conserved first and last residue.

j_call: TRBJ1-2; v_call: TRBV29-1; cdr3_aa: CSVAETGDYGYTF
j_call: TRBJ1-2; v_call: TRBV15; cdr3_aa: CATSRDSGPPLSYGYTF
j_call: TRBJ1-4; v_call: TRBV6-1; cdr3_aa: CASSATSGQGNEKPFF
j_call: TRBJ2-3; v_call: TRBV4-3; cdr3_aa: CASSQGTGGGVTDTQYF
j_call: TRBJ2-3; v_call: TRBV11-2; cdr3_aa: CASTAGGSTDTQYF
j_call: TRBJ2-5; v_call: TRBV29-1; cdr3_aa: CSVVRVPETQYF
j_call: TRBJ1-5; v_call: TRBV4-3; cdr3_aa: CASSRVVSNQPQHF
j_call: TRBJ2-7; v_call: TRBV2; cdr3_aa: CASRGTAFEQYF
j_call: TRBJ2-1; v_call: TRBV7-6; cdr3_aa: CASSQRTGSSQDEQFF
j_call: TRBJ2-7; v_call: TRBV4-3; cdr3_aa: CASSQDQQGRTYEQYF
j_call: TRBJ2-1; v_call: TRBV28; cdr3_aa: CASSPDPPSANEQFF